Listed here are 18 T cell receptor beta chains from one sample, sequenced in a study of PD-L1 blockade in urothelial cancer. Time point described: peripheral blood 6 weeks after treatment start. This table comes from immunoSEQ multiplex PCR, and its TCRdb copy is limited to in-frame clones, with some not included. Counted here are about 76,000 clones, around 90% occurring once; the ten biggest clones make up around 0.9%. The input for sequencing was PBMCs, taken around atezolizumab (anti-PD-L1) treatment. The receptors come from a woman older than 75 with urothelial cancer.

The J gene is TRBJ1-1, the V gene TRBV19; the match to TRBD1 covers 9 bases. This CDR3 has 17 amino acids. V lost 0 bases, J lost 1 base, and 6 bases stayed unmatched. Germline lookup yields CDR1 LNHDA and CDR2 SQIVND (reference sequence). The DNA of the CDR3 is TGTGCCAGTAGTATAGATAATTGGGGACAGGGGAACACTGAAGCTTTCTTT. Amino acids: CASSIDNWGQGNTEAFF.

The chain employs TRBV19 and TRBJ2-7, with D perhaps matching TRBD2 (5 bases). V was clipped by 5 bases and J by 2 bases, with 10 bases between them. CDR3 length: 13 amino acids. Per germline, CDR1 LNHDA and CDR2 SQIVND (reference sequence). The CDR3 nucleotides are TGTGCCAGTAGTGCAGGACTGACCTACGAGCAGTACTTC. Residues: CASSAGLTYEQYF.

The rearrangement uses TRBV5-5 and TRBJ2-2; tentatively, D is TRBD2 (6 bases). The CDR3 runs to 16 residues. From germline, CDR1 is SGHKS and CDR2 YYEKEE (reference sequence). Trimming removed 3 bases at V and 0 bases at J, with 12 bases between. The CDR3 spells CASSSEGGTNTGELFF. The CDR3 bases are TGTGCCAGCAGCTCTGAGGGCGGGACGAACACCGGGGAGCTGTTTTTT.

In its sample, this clone was seen a few times. The chain is built from TRBV11-2 and TRBJ2-7; D may be TRBD2 (5 bases). Germline values: CDR1 SGHAT, CDR2 FQNNGV. The CDR3 is 13 amino acids. The ends were cut back, 3 bases at V and 1 base at J, with 7 bases in the middle. Here the CDR3 DNA reads TGTGCCAGCAGCTTGACTAATTCCTACGAGCAGTACTTC. Translating it yields CASSLTNSYEQYF.

Turning to this clone: This sample also contains other DNA sequences that code for the same CDR3. The chain employs TRBV5-1 and TRBJ1-1, with 7 bases identical to TRBD1. CDR3 size: 15 residues. Germline-derived CDR1 and CDR2 are SGHRS and YFSETQ. V was pared by 0 bases and J by 1 base, with 3 bases of the junction left unmatched. CDR3 in DNA: TGCGCCAGCAGCTTGGCTGGGACAGCGAACACTGAAGCTTTCTTT. Translated: CASSLAGTANTEAFF.

The J gene is TRBJ2-4, the V gene TRBV7-2; D gene uncertain. The germline V gene encodes CDR1 SGHTA and CDR2 FQGNSA. V lost 5 bases, J lost 6 bases, and 8 bases lay in between. The CDR3 consists of 12 residues. CDR3 region: CASSLTGNIQYF. CDR3 DNA sequence: TGTGCCAGCAGCCTTACGGGAAACATTCAGTACTTC.

This clone was seen a single time. The chain is built from TRBV18 and TRBJ1-1; TRBD1 agrees at 8 bases. The CDR3 length is 15 residues. V was clipped by 4 bases and J by 0 bases; unmatched bases: 4. Germline V gives CDR1 KGHSH, CDR2 LQKENI. CDR3 loop: CASSLSQGVNTEAFF. Here the CDR3 DNA reads TGTGCCAGCTCACTCTCACAGGGGGTGAACACTGAAGCTTTCTTT.

The chain has TRBV28 and TRBJ2-5, with 8 bases aligning to TRBD1. V was clipped by 6 bases and J by 3 bases; unmatched bases: 3. The CDR3 has 13 amino acids. In germline, CDR1 is MDHEN, CDR2 SYDVKM. CDR3 in amino acids: CASSPGQEETQYF. The CDR3 nucleotides read TGTGCCAGCAGCCCGGGACAGGAAGAGACCCAGTACTTC.

The V and J genes are TRBV28 and TRBJ1-2; 8 bases match TRBD1. With 8 bases clipped from V and 6 bases from J, the junction kept 17 bases outside the gene matches. This CDR3 is built from 16 residues. Germline V CDR1 and CDR2: MDHEN, SYDVKM. The CDR3: CASSSPEGRGRNGYTF. CDR3 nucleotide sequence: TGTGCCAGCTCCTCTCCCGAAGGCAGGGGGCGGAATGGCTACACCTTC.

The chain carries TRBV27 and TRBJ2-7; no reliable D call. The CDR3 contains 16 residues. The germline V gene encodes CDR1 MNHEY and CDR2 SMNVEV (reference sequence). Trimming removed 5 bases from V and 4 bases from J, with 21 bases in between. The CDR3 DNA reads as TGTGCCAGCAGTCCTACCGACTCTTCTAGAACTTACGAGCAGTACTTC. This codes for CASSPTDSSRTYEQYF.

CDR3 nucleotide sequence: TGTGCCAGCAGGAGGACAGGCTCCTACAATGAGCAGTTCTTC. Amino acid sequence: CASRRTGSYNEQFF. The J gene is TRBJ2-1, the V gene TRBV6-1; TRBD1 agrees at 7 bases. Losses at the gene ends were 6 bases for V and 0 bases for J; bases not matched to a gene: 2. This CDR3 has 14 residues. The germline V gene has CDR1 MNHNS and CDR2 SASEGT.

CDR3 nucleotides: TGTGCCAGCTCACCACTGGGACTATCAAGCTCCTACAATGAGCAGTTCTTC. Amino acids: CASSPLGLSSSYNEQFF. This chain joins TRBV18 and TRBJ2-1; 7 bases agree with TRBD2. The CDR3 extends over 17 amino acids. Germline V gene lookup returns CDR1 KGHSH and CDR2 LQKENI. Unmatched junction bases numbered 6, after V lost 1 base and J lost 0 bases.

This chain links TRBV7-9 with TRBJ2-1; D is unclear. This CDR3 is 11 amino acids long. Germline loops: CDR1 SEHNR, CDR2 FQNEAQ (reference sequence). V was trimmed by 4 bases and J by 9 bases, leaving 7 bases between them. DNA for the CDR3: TGTGCCAGCAGCTCGCGGAGTGAGCAGTTCTTC. Translation: CASSSRSEQFF.

This chain connects TRBV18 to TRBJ1-2, with D unresolved. V was pared by 3 bases and J by 0 bases, with 5 bases between. Germline values: CDR1 KGHSH, CDR2 LQKENI. This CDR3 spans 13 amino acids. This chain's CDR3 is CASSPESNYGYTF. CDR3 nucleotide sequence: TGTGCCAGCTCACCTGAGTCTAACTATGGCTACACCTTC.

The rearrangement links TRBV7-2 to TRBJ1-2; the D gene is possibly TRBD1 (6 bases). Germline V CDR1 and CDR2: SGHTA, FQGNSA. CDR3 length: 13 amino acids. V lost 5 bases and J lost 4, with 11 bases in between. CDR3 loop: CASSVDSLYGYTF. CDR3 bases: TGTGCCAGCAGCGTGGACAGCCTCTATGGCTACACCTTC.

This rearrangement joins TRBV9 to TRBJ2-7; 12 positions agree with TRBD2. V lost 3 bases to trimming and J lost 9 bases; unmatched junction nucleotides: 13. The CDR3 extends over 16 amino acids. In germline, CDR1 is SGDLS, CDR2 YYNGEE. The CDR3 DNA is TGTGCCAGCAGCGCGCAGACGGGACTAGCGGGCGCATGGCAGTACTTC. Protein: CASSAQTGLAGAWQYF.

V and J are TRBV6-6 and TRBJ2-1; 9 bases are shared with TRBD1. This CDR3 is 16 amino acids long. Germline CDR1 MNHNY, CDR2 SVGAGI (reference sequence). V lost 2 bases, J lost 4 bases, and 6 bases stayed unmatched. The CDR3 reads CASSYGGQGIYNEQFF. Written as DNA, the CDR3 is TGTGCCAGCAGTTACGGGGGACAGGGAATTTACAATGAGCAGTTCTTC.

In this sample, this clone turned up once. This rearrangement joins TRBV11-2 to TRBJ1-1, with D possibly matching TRBD1 (5 bases). The ends were cut back, 5 bases at V and 7 bases at J, with 14 bases in the middle. The CDR3 length is 13 residues. Germline CDR1 SGHAT, CDR2 FQNNGV. In DNA form, the CDR3 reads TGTGCCAGCAGCATCATCCAGGGTAATGAAGCTTTCTTT. Residues: CASSIIQGNEAFF.